These T cell receptor beta chains were read from a single sample in a study of T cells in Graves' hyperthyroidism and ophthalmopathy. MiXCR was run by TCRdb on the multiplex PCR reads, yielding one entry per CDR3 protein. The sample shows under 350,000 distinct CDR3 sequences, more than 15% of them seen only once. The material sequenced was blood. Source of these receptors: a woman aged 55-69 years with Graves' ophthalmopathy. The conserved cysteine and the conserved F or W are not part of the CDR3 here. The D gene is left open where the match is weak.

>12|TRBV12-3/TRBV12-4|TRBJ2-5|.
ASSLGGRSETQY
>14|TRBV12-3/TRBV12-4|TRBJ1-6|.
ASSPGDRGNNSPLH
>14|TRBV9|TRBJ2-3|.
ASSVAQGINTDTQY
>14|TRBV4-3|TRBJ2-6|.
ASSRSRGRGANVLT
>13|TRBV12-3/TRBV12-4|TRBJ1-1|.
ASSLWEAGGTEAF
>12|TRBV28|TRBJ1-5|.
ASSSTTGAQPQH
>13|TRBV12-3/TRBV12-4|TRBJ1-6|TRBD1
ASSGDSRINSPLH
>12|TRBV28|TRBJ1-2|.
ASSIGSTNYGYT
>13|TRBV13|TRBJ2-3|.
ASSLRGSGTDTQY
>13|TRBV5-1|TRBJ2-2|.
ASRRWTVNTGELF
>14|TRBV3-1|TRBJ1-4|.
ASSLSNSFSNEKLF
>13|TRBV27|TRBJ2-3|.
ASSLSWGPTDTQY
>11|TRBV10-3|TRBJ2-7|TRBD1
ATTGTGDGEQY
>10|TRBV5-5|TRBJ2-1|.
ASSFADGEQF
>13|TRBV19|TRBJ2-1|TRBD2
ASSVGLADYNEQF